This T cell receptor beta chain is drawn from a study of cytomegalovirus exposure and HLA in healthy donors. For the study at large: The 120 or so validation repertoires used a platform that matched the one used for the approximately 620 first-cohort repertoires, as a later analysis reported.

Concerning this clone: What it binds is not known.

Overall study results and limits: The study flagged approximately 180 TCR beta chains as cytomegalovirus-associated. Specific recognition of CMV antigens was confirmed in vitro for a few chains (all CMV-associated). Both high specificity and high sensitivity reportedly marked the classifier's diagnosis of cytomegalovirus status.

Produced via immunoSEQ multiplex PCR; TCRdb's table is partial and in-frame only. The sample records around 180,000 clones, roughly 83% being singletons. Sample: PBMCs. The receptor was derived from a woman under 30 in good health and CMV-seronegative.

CDR3 amino acids: CAWSVLAQGTGELFF. The CDR3 DNA is TGTGCCTGGAGTGTACTGGCACAGGGGACCGGGGAGCTGTTTTTT. The genes are TRBV30 and TRBJ2-2; the match to TRBD1 covers 7 bases. The CDR3 loop spans 15 amino acids. The germline CDR1 and CDR2 sequences are GTSNPN and SVGIG (reference sequence). V was pared by 0 bases and J by 5 bases, with 6 bases of the junction left unmatched.